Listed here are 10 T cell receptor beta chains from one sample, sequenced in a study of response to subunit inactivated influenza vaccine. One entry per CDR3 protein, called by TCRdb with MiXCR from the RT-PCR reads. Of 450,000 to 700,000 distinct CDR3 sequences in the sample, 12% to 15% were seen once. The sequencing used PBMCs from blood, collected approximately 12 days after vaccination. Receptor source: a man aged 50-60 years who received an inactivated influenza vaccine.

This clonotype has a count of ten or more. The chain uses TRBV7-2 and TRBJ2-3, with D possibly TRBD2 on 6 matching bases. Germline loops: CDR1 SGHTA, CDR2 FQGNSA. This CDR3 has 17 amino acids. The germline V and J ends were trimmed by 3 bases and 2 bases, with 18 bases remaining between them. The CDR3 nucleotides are TGTGCCAGCAGCTTCGCCCTCTCGGGACTCTACACAGATACGCAGTATTTT. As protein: CASSFALSGLYTDTQYF.

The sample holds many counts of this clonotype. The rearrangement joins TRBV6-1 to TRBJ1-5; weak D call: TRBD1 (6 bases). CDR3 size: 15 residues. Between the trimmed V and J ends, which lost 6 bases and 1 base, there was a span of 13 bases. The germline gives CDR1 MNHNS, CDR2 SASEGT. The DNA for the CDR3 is TGTGCCAGCAGCCCGACAGGTAGGAGCAATCAGCCCCAGCATTTT. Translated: CASSPTGRSNQPQHF.

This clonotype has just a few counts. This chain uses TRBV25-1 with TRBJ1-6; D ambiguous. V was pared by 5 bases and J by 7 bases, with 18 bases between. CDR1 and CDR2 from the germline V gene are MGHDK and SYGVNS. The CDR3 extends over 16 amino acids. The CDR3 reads CASSQSTASRNSPLHF. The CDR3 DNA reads TGTGCCAGCAGTCAGTCCACGGCCTCCCGGAATTCACCCCTCCACTTT.

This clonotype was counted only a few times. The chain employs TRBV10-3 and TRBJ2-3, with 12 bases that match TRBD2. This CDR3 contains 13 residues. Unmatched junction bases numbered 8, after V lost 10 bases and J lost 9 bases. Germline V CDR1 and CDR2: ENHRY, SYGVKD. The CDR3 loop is CATRLAGVDTQYF. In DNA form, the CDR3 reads TGTGCCACCAGACTAGCGGGAGTTGACACGCAGTATTTT.

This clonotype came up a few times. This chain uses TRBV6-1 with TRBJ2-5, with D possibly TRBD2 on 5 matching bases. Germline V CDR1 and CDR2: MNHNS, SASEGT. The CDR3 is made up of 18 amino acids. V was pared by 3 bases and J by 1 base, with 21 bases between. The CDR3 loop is CASSELEYGEIIQETQYF. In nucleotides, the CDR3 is TGTGCCAGCAGTGAGTTGGAGTACGGGGAGATCATCCAAGAGACCCAGTACTTC.

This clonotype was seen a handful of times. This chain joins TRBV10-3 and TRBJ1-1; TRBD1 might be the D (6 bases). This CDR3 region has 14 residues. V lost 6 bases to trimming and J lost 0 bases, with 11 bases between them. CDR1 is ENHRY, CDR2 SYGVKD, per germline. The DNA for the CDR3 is TGTGCCATCAGGCTGGACAGAATGAACACTGAAGCTTTCTTT. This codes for CAIRLDRMNTEAFF.

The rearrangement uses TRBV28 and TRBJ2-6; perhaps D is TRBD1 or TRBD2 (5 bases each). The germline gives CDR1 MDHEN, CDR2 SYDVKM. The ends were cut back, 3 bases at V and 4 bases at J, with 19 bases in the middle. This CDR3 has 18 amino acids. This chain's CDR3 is CASSFIRGSASGANVLTF. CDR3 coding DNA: TGTGCCAGCAGTTTCATAAGGGGTAGCGCATCGGGGGCCAACGTCCTGACTTTC.

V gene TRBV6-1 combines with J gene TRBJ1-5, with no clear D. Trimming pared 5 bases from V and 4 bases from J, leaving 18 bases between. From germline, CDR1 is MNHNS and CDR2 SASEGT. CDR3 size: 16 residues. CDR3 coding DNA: TGTGCCAGCAGTAAACAGCGGGCACCGGGGAATCAGCCCCAGCATTTT. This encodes CASSKQRAPGNQPQHF.

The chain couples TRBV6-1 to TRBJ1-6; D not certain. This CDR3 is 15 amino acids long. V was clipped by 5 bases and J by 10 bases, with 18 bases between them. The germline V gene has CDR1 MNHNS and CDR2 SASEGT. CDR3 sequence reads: CASSTPAGSRSPLHF. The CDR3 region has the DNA TGTGCCAGCAGTACCCCCGCCGGGTCTCGGTCACCCCTCCACTTT.

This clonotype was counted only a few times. The CDR3 sequence is CASSLGTVTYGYTF. The CDR3 region has the DNA TGTGCCAGCAGTTTGGGGACAGTCACATATGGCTACACCTTC. This chain connects TRBV12-3 or TRBV12-4 to TRBJ1-2; 7 bases align to TRBD1. V lost 3 bases to trimming and J lost 5 bases; unmatched junction nucleotides: 6. This CDR3 spans 14 amino acids.